A single sample gave rise to the 5 T cell receptor beta chains below, sequenced in a study of beta chain features in type 1 diabetes (dated 2018 in TCRdb). General findings and caveats noted by the study authors: In all four CD4+ subsets, TCRB CDR3 length was moderately but significantly shorter in type 1 diabetes patients.

Receptors were amplified or captured by the immunoSEQ multiplex PCR assay. The High Capacity cDNA Reverse Transcription Kit was used to reverse transcribe all of the isolated RNA, meaning that expressed TCRB transcripts were what got sequenced. As stored in TCRdb, this immuneACCESS dataset retains in-frame rearrangements with V and J assigned. A fraction of the clones does not appear; measured against another copy, unresolved V genes explain less than half of the discrepancy, and the remainder lacks a known reason. This sample gives 350,000 to 450,000 clones in total; over 9.5% of them show up just once. The ten largest clones represent 0.01% of the sample. These TCRs are of unknown antigen specificity. Sequencing input: naive CD4+ T cells from blood. Per the publication, the cell subset or site label means: true naive CD4+ T cells. The receptors shown here come from a woman younger than 30 with type 1 diabetes.

In this sample, this clone turned up a few times. This rearrangement joins TRBV7-2 to TRBJ1-2, with 9 bases that match TRBD1. J was trimmed by 7 bases and V by 5 bases; bases with no gene match: 11. The CDR3 is 15 amino acids. Germline loops: CDR1 SGHTA, CDR2 FQGNSA. CDR3 in DNA: TGTGCCAGCAGCACCGGGACAGGGACCGTGGGTGGCTACACCTTC. This translates into CASSTGTGTVGGYTF.

J is TRBJ2-1 and V is TRBV25-1; 8 nucleotides agree with TRBD2. Per germline, CDR1 MGHDK and CDR2 SYGVNS. The CDR3 loop spans 15 amino acids. The trim removed 6 bases at V and 4 bases at J, leaving 8 bases unmatched. For the CDR3, the DNA is TGTGCCAGCAGGGAGGGGCTAGCGGGTTACAATGAGCAGTTCTTC. This encodes CASREGLAGYNEQFF.

V usage is TRBV6-5 and J usage is TRBJ1-2, with TRBD1 identical over 8 bases. CDR3 length equals 13 residues. Germline V gives CDR1 MNHEY, CDR2 SVGAGI. V shed 6 bases, J shed 8 bases, and the junction held 8 bases outside the gene matches. The CDR3 DNA follows: TGTGCCAGCAGCCCTGACAGGGGAAGGGGCTACACCTTC. Encoded protein: CASSPDRGRGYTF.

This clone was observed a few times. The chain joins TRBV7-9 to TRBJ1-3; 9 nucleotides agree with TRBD1. The V and J ends lost 6 bases and 2 bases, in that order; junction bases with no gene match: 5. The CDR3 extends over 15 amino acids. CDR1 and CDR2 (germline): SEHNR, FQNEAQ (reference sequence). CDR3 bases: TGTGCCAGCAGAACTACAGGGGGCACTGGAAACACCATATATTTT. Its protein is CASRTTGGTGNTIYF.

DNA of the CDR3: TGTGCCAGCAGCCGAGGACAGATATGGAATAATGAGCAGTTCTTC. Residues: CASSRGQIWNNEQFF. The chain uses TRBV5-8 and TRBJ2-1; TRBD1 might be the D (6 bases). CDR1 and CDR2 from the germline V gene are SGHTS and YDEGEE. CDR3 length: 15 residues. V was cut by 4 bases and J by 7 bases, with 18 bases left in between.